This T cell receptor (beta chain) was observed in a study of monozygotic twins with inflammatory bowel disease (dated by TCRdb to about 2019). For the wider study: The complete study included about 28 monozygotic twin pairs: 19 IBD-discordant Danish pairs and nine German pairs, of which four were IBD-concordant and five were IBD-discordant. The search for disease-associated traits relied mainly on comparing, within discordant pairs, IBD patients with their genetically identical healthy co-twins. Each individual had, on average, about 151 000 unique TCRalpha sequences and 181 000 unique TCRbeta sequences available for analysis. Results the study describes overall, beyond this receptor: Compared with healthy twins, IBD patients had fewer clonotypes in common with other individuals, a difference most pronounced in patients showing signs of disease activity. The results gave no support for a single strong signal or clonotype linked to IBD. Background noise and inter-individual variability may have been introduced into the repertoires by the differing immunosuppressive treatments among patients. No difference in repertoire similarity was observed between concordant and discordant twins, possibly owing to limited statistical power. Measured by the inverse Simpson index, TCRbeta repertoire diversity was lower in IBD patients than in their healthy co-twins. Distinction between different T cell subtypes could not be achieved in the analysis.

Note on this clonotype: The antigen this receptor binds is unknown.

From each donor, a roughly 2.3 ml peripheral blood sample was drawn into PAXgene tubes and stored at -80 degrees C. Without any T cell sorting, total RNA was extracted from whole blood using the PAXgene blood miRNA kit on an automated QIAcube. Peripheral blood from monozygotic twin pairs who were concordant or discordant for inflammatory bowel disease underwent deep TCRalpha and TCRbeta repertoire profiling using unique molecular barcoding. Smoking habits were recorded for all twin pairs, with individuals classified as current, former or never smokers. The germline V gene provides CDR1 SGHAT and CDR2 FQNNGV. The CDR3 contains 13 residues, cysteine and phenylalanine counted. The coding DNA is unavailable. To prepare the library, 5' RACE was applied. The input for every TCR library was around 3,800 ng of total RNA. cDNA was synthesized with SMARTScribe reverse transcriptase in eight separate reactions per sample. Unique molecular identifiers containing a 6-nucleotide sample barcode were introduced through template switching during cDNA synthesis. TCRalpha and TCRbeta cDNA was amplified by two nested PCRs of approximately 16 and 10 cycles, with bead purification after each PCR. Before amplification, the cDNA was treated with uracil DNA-glycosylase and purified using the QIAquick PCR purification kit. In the second PCR, Illumina TruSeq-compatible adapters and sample-specific barcodes were added. TapeStation and Qubit were used to check library quality and concentration, and around 4.7 ng of each library was pooled. Pooled libraries were sequenced on an Illumina HiSeq2500 single-index Rapid Run with 2 x 100 bp reads and custom sequencing primers. In the source study's methods: PCR and sequencing errors were corrected by UMI-based consensus assembly using MiGEC version 1.2.6. MiXCR version 2.1.1 handled V(D)J alignment, clonotype assembly and CDR3 extraction. To normalise gene usage, clonotype sharing and MAIT/NKT TCR abundance, the top 1000, 10 000 and 20 000 clonotypes in each sample were analysed. Diversity was computed as the inverse Simpson index with the vegan R package after downsampling to 27 000 UMIs. Paired Mann-Whitney U tests on discordant twin pairs were used, with Benjamini-Hochberg multiple-testing correction. TCRdb reprocessed the reads; each CDR3 protein sequence makes one entry, and DNA is unavailable. The V and J calls were determined by TCRdb, not by the authors. The sample's own table lists 350,000 to 400,000 distinct CDR3 sequences. The ten largest clones add up to 2.5% to 3% of the sample.

The sample comprised blood. The receptor was derived from a human donor with ulcerative colitis or Crohn's disease, or a healthy co-twin of an affected twin (not recorded which). The chain couples TRBV11-2 to TRBJ1-2; TCRdb's D call, TRBD1, is unchecked because there is no DNA. CDR3 loop: CASSLPPLFGYTF.